The clone carrying this T cell receptor (beta chain) has just a few counts. Seattle cases were enrolled at active infection and followed longitudinally. These data are taken from a study of blood T cell repertoires in COVID-19. Study-wide background: Samples taken during acute and convalescent COVID-19 were collected in the United States, Italy and Spain.

CDR1 and CDR2 from the germline V gene are MNHEY and SMNVEV (reference sequence). This CDR3 comprises 14 residues. With 9 bases clipped from V and 5 bases from J, the junction kept 9 bases outside the gene matches. Authors' data handling: Amplifying reference gene primers gave estimates of nucleated cell counts. Sequencing used immunoSEQ multiplex PCR; TCRdb keeps in-frame clones, though not all of them. From that table come the V and J calls and clone size; the DNA was used to work out D and trimming. The sample lists some 190,000 clones; over 65% were seen once. Source material: peripheral blood. This chain connects TRBV27 to TRBJ2-3; 9 nucleotides agree with TRBD2. The receptor's source is a person aged 65-85 years with COVID-19, enrolled during active disease. The chain's CDR3 is CASSVAGGVDTQYF. Here the CDR3 DNA reads TGTGCCAGTTCCGTGGCGGGGGGGGTAGATACGCAGTATTTT.